This T cell receptor beta chain was obtained from a study of blood T cell repertoires in COVID-19. The overall study: Acute and convalescent COVID-19 samples came from the United States, Italy and Spain. PBMCs, B-cell-depleted T cells, or T cells were the source of the cDNA or gDNA that made up the material.

Note on this clone: The sample has other DNA sequences that encode this CDR3 too.

Authors' analysis steps: Reference gene primer amplification in the assay estimated nucleated cell counts. The data were produced by immunoSEQ multiplex PCR, yet TCRdb's version contains in-frame clones alone and is incomplete. The DNA was the basis for D and trimming; V, J and clone size are from that table. The top ten clones hold 15% to 20% of a sample with roughly 200,000 clones, approximately 81% of them seen once. V lost 0 bases, J lost 3 bases, and 3 bases stayed unmatched. Germline V lookup: CDR1 SGHRS, CDR2 YFSETQ. This CDR3 contains 14 residues. The chain is built from TRBV5-1 and TRBJ2-7, with TRBD1 matching 7 bases. Source material: peripheral blood. This clonotype was obtained from a woman older than 75 with active or convalescent COVID-19. For the CDR3, the DNA is TGCGCCAGCAGCTTGGGAACAGGGGTCTACGAGCAGTACTTC. Translated: CASSLGTGVYEQYF.